The 10 T cell receptor beta chains below all came from one sample that was sequenced in a study of CD8+ T cells in alopecia areata. Investigators isolated RNA and reverse transcribed it into cDNA to act as the sequencing template. The repertoire was sequenced with immunoSEQ multiplex PCR; TCRdb's copy has only in-frame clones and lacks some. The repertoire holds 150,000 to 200,000 clones, with 50% to 70% as singletons. The specimen was CD4+ T cells sorted from blood, collected at week 0. The receptors come from a human donor with alopecia areata.

V is TRBV4-2 and J is TRBJ2-5, with 13 bases lining up with TRBD2. The J call may be faulty, since TRBJ2-7 better matches the DNA end. In germline, CDR1 is LGHNA, CDR2 YNFKEQ. CDR3 size: 16 residues. The CDR3 sequence: CASSQTSGGASYEQYF. The DNA for the CDR3 is TGTGCCAGCAGCCAAACTAGCGGGGGGGCCTCCTACGAGCAGTACTTC.

The chain uses TRBV29-1 and TRBJ1-2; D unresolved. Deletions cut 3 bases from V and 8 bases from J, with 10 bases between. The CDR3 sequence is 11 residues long. Germline CDR1 is SQVTM and CDR2 is ANQGSEA. In nucleotides, the CDR3 is TGCAGCGTTGATGGGATGGAAGGCTACACCTTC. Its translation is CSVDGMEGYTF.

J is TRBJ2-7 and V is TRBV5-6, with a tentative D call TRBD1 (6 bases). CDR3 length: 13 amino acids. The V end lost 4 bases, the J end lost 2 bases, and 10 bases lay between the germline ends. Germline V gene sequence: CDR1 SGHDT, CDR2 YYEEEE. The CDR3 bases are TGTGCCAGCAGCGGGGGACAAGCCTACGAGCAGTACTTC. This gives the protein CASSGGQAYEQYF.

The chain uses TRBV6-5 and TRBJ1-2, with TRBD1 matching 7 bases. J gave up 0 bases and V 5 bases, and 0 bases lay outside the gene matches. CDR3 length: 13 amino acids. The V gene's germline CDR1 is MNHEY and CDR2 SVGAGI. DNA of the CDR3: TGTGCCAGCAGTCAGGGGGCTAACTATGGCTACACCTTC. It specifies CASSQGANYGYTF.

The chain employs TRBV30 and TRBJ1-1; no reliable D call. Germline lookup yields CDR1 GTSNPN and CDR2 SVGIG (reference sequence). The CDR3 has 15 residues. Trimming took off 0 bases at V and 6 bases at J, with 17 bases between the two ends. DNA of the CDR3: TGTGCCTGGAGTGTTGAAAGTTGGGCACGTCCTGAAGCTTTCTTT. Its protein is CAWSVESWARPEAFF.

This rearrangement joins TRBV5-1 to TRBJ1-1; D is ambiguous. The CDR3 runs to 16 residues. The V end lost 0 bases, the J end lost 3 bases, and 15 bases lay between the germline ends. The V gene's germline CDR1 is SGHRS and CDR2 YFSETQ. CDR3 sequence (DNA): TGCGCCAGCAGCTTGGTACGGGAACGAGCGGACACTGAAGCTTTCTTT. It specifies CASSLVRERADTEAFF.

Points on this clone: Germline is not matched at one junction end, which may reflect a read error. CDR3 nucleotide sequence: TGCAGTGCAAGGAACGCTGAAGCTTTCTTT. It is translated as CSARNAEAFF. The V and J genes are TRBV20-1 and TRBJ1-1, with D unresolved. Germline CDR1 DFQATT, CDR2 SNEGSKA (reference sequence). CDR3 length: 10 residues.

V gene TRBV2 combines with J gene TRBJ1-6; no clear D gene. The germline CDR1 and CDR2 sequences are SNHLY and FYNNEI. The CDR3 has 13 residues. Trimming took 9 bases from V and 7 from J, leaving 13 bases between them. CDR3 bases: TGTGCCAGTGACGGGGAGCGGAATTCACCCCTCCACTTT. It yields the protein CASDGERNSPLHF. The variable domain in full, with the rest retrieved from reference TRBV2 and TRBJ1-6, is EPEVTQTPSHQVTQMGQEVILRCVPISNHLYFYWYRQILGQKVEFLVSFYNNEISEKSEIFDDQFSVERPDGSNFTLKIRSTKLEDSAMYFCASDGERNSPLHFGNGTRLTVT.

The chain couples TRBV30 to TRBJ2-7; D not resolved. Trimming pared 3 bases from V and 1 base from J, leaving 13 bases between. CDR1 is GTSNPN, CDR2 SVGIG, per germline (reference sequence). There are 14 residues in the CDR3. CDR3 residues: CAWSKDRTSYEQYF. DNA for the CDR3: TGTGCCTGGAGCAAGGACCGCACTTCCTACGAGCAGTACTTC.

The chain recombines TRBV7-9 with TRBJ2-5; no firm D call. The germline V gene has CDR1 SEHNR and CDR2 FQNEAQ (reference sequence). The CDR3 is made up of 13 amino acids. Trimming cost V 5 bases and J 2 bases, with 9 bases left between them. CDR3 nucleotide sequence: TGTGCCAGCAGCAGGGTCCCACAAGAGACCCAGTACTTC. Amino acids: CASSRVPQETQYF.